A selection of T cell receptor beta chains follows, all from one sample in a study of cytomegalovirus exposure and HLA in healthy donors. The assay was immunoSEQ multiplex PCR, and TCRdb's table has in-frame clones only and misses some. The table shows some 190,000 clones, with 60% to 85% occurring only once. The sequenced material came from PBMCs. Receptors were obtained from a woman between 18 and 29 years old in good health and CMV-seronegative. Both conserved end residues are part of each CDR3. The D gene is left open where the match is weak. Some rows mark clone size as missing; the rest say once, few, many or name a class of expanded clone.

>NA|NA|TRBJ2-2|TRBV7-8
TGTGCCAGCAGCTTTAGGTCAGGGGACCAGAACACCGGGGAGCTGTTTTTT
CASSFRSGDQNTGELFF
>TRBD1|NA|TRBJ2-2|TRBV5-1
TGCGCCAGCAGCAAAGAGGACAGGTTGTGGAGGACCGGGGAGCTGTTTTTT
CASSKEDRLWRTGELFF
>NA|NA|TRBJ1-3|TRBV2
TGTGCCAGCAGTGAAGCCAACAGGCACTCTGGAAACACCATATATTTT
CASSEANRHSGNTIYF
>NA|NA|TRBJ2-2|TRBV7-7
TGTGCTAGCAGCTTAGGGCGGGGACGCTCCACCGGGGAGCTGTTTTTT
CASSLGRGRSTGELFF
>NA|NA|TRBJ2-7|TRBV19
TGTGCCAGTAGTATAGGGGTAGGGACAACCTACGAGCAGTACTTC
CASSIGVGTTYEQYF
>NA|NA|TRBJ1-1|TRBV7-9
TGTGCCAGCAGCTCAGGGACATGTGAAGCTTTCTTT
CASSSGTCEAFF
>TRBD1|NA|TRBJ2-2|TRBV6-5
TGTGCCAGCAGCCGACAGGGCGCGAACACCGGGGAGCTGTTTTTT
CASSRQGANTGELFF
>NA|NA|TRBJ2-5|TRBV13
TGTGCCAGCAAGGGACTGGAGGGGACCCAGTACTTC
CASKGLEGTQYF
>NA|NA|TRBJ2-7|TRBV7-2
TGTGCCAGCAGCCGGACAGAAACCTACGAGCAGTACTTC
CASSRTETYEQYF
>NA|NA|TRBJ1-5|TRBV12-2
TGTGCAAGTCGCTCTTACCGACCGCGACAGGGGAGTCGTAATCAGCCCCAGCATTTT
CASRSYRPRQGSRNQPQHF
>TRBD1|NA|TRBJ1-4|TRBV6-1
TGTGCCAGCAGGAGGGGGACAGATGAAAAACTGTTTTTT
CASRRGTDEKLFF
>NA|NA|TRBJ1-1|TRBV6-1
TGTGCCAGCGGGGCAGACACTGAAGCTTTCTTT
CASGADTEAFF
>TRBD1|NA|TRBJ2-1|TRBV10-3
TGTGCCACCTCAGAGGACCCTCCGGGACAGGCATACAATGAGCAGTTCTTC
CATSEDPPGQAYNEQFF
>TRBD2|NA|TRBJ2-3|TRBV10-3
TGTGCCATCAGTTTAAGCGGGAGCCGCACAGATACGCAGTATTTT
CAISLSGSRTDTQYF
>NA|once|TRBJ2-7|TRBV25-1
TGTGCCAGCAGTGCCTCAGGTAGCGGCTCCTACGAGCAGTACTTC
CASSASGSGSYEQYF
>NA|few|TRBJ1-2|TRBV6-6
TGTGCCAGCAGTTACTCCGGCGGGCCTAACTATGGCTACACCTTC
CASSYSGGPNYGYTF
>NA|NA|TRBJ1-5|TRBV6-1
TGTGCCAGCAGTGACGGGTCAGGGGGCAATCAGCCCCAGCATTTT
CASSDGSGGNQPQHF
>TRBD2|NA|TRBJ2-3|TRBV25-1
TGTGCCAGCAGTGTCGGGACTAGCGGGGGCACAGATACGCAGTATTTT
CASSVGTSGGTDTQYF
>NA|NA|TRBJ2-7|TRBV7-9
TGTGCCAGCAGCTACGACTCCTCCTACGAGCAGTACTTC
CASSYDSSYEQYF
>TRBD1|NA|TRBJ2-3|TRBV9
TGTGCCAGCAGCGCCACAGGGGCGAACACAGATACGCAGTATTTT
CASSATGANTDTQYF
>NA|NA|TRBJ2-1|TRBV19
TGTGCCAGTAGTGATACTACGGGGGAGCAGTTCTTC
CASSDTTGEQFF
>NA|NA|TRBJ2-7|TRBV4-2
TGTGCCAGCAGCCAAGACGGAGACGGATCCTACGAGCAGTACTTC
CASSQDGDGSYEQYF
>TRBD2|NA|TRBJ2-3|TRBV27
TGTGCCAGCAGTTTATTGGGGGAAGCGGGGGTCAGCACAGATACGCAGTATTTT
CASSLLGEAGVSTDTQYF
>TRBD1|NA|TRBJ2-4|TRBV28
TGTGCCAGCAGTTCAATCACGACAGGGTGGAGGAACATTCAGTACTTC
CASSSITTGWRNIQYF
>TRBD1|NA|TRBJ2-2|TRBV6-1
TGTGCCAGCACACAAACGACAGGGTACACCGGGGAGCTGTTTTTT
CASTQTTGYTGELFF
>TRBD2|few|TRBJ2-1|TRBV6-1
TGTGCCAGCAGTGACCCCCCGGGACTAGCGGGGTCCGCATTGGGGAATGAGCAGTTCTTC
CASSDPPGLAGSALGNEQFF
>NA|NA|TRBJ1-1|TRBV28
TGTGCCAGCAGTTTCTCCCCCCGGTTCGGGGAGTTGTTGCAGTGGGCTTTCTTT
CASSFSPRFGELLQWAFF
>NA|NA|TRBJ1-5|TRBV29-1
TGCAGCGTTGCTGAGGGAGGTCAGCCCCAGCATTTT
CSVAEGGQPQHF
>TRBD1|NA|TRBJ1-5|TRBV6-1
TGTGCCAGCAGTGGAGGACAGGGGTATAATCAGCCCCAGCATTTT
CASSGGQGYNQPQHF
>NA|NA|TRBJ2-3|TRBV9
TGTGCCAGCAGGGACAGTAACACAGATACGCAGTATTTT
CASRDSNTDTQYF
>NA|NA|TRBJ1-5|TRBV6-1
TGTGCCAGCAGTTCTGAGAATAGCAATCAGCCCCAGCATTTT
CASSSENSNQPQHF
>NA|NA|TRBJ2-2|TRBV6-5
TGTGCCAGCAGTCCCCTAAGGGGGTCCGGGGAGCTGTTTTTT
CASSPLRGSGELFF
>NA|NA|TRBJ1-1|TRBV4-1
TGCGCCAGCAGCCAAACAGGACCCATGAACACTGAAGCTTTCTTT
CASSQTGPMNTEAFF
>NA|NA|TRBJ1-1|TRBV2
TGTGCCAGCAGTGATAGTGAGAGGAACACTGAAGCTTTCTTT
CASSDSERNTEAFF
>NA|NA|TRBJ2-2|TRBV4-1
TGCGCCAGCAGCCTAGTGAACACCGGGGAGCTGTTTTTT
CASSLVNTGELFF
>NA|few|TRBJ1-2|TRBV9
TGTGCCAGCAGCGTAGCGGAAGGGGACTATGGCTACACCTTC
CASSVAEGDYGYTF
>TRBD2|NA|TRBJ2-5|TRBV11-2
TGTGCCAGCAGCTTATCTCCGTCTAGCGGGAGGGCCGGAGAGACCCAGTACTTC
CASSLSPSSGRAGETQYF
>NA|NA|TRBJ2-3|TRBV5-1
TGCGCCAGCAGCTTGGGTGTTATTTACACAGATACGCAGTATTTT
CASSLGVIYTDTQYF
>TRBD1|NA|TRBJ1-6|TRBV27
TGTGCCAGCAGTTTCGGACAGGGTGACTCACCCCTCCACTTT
CASSFGQGDSPLHF
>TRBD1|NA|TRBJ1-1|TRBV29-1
TGCAGCGTTGTACAGGGGCCCCGGGCTGAAGCTTTCTTT
CSVVQGPRAEAFF
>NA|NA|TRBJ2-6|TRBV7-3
TGTGCCAGCAGCGAAATACTGGCTGGGGCCAACGTCCTGACTTTC
CASSEILAGANVLTF
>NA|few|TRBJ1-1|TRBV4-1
TGCGCCAGCAGCCAATCCCAACTCACCTCAAACACTGAAGCTTTCTTT
CASSQSQLTSNTEAFF
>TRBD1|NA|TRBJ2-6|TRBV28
TGTGCCAGCGGAGGGGGGACAGGGGCCACTGGGGCCAACGTCCTGACTTTC
CASGGGTGATGANVLTF
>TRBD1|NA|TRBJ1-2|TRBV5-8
TGTGCCAGCAGCCTGAAACAGGGGGGCTATGGCTACACCTTC
CASSLKQGGYGYTF
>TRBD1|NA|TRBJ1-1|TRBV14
TGTGCCAGCAGCTCCTGGGGACAGGGAACGAACACTGAAGCTTTCTTT
CASSSWGQGTNTEAFF
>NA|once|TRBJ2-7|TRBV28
TGTGCCAGCAGTTCACTAGGGTACGAGCAGTACTTC
CASSSLGYEQYF
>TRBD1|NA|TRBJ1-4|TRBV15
TGTGCCACCAGCAGAGGGGGGCAGGGGGAGGCAACTAATGAAAAACTGTTTTTT
CATSRGGQGEATNEKLFF
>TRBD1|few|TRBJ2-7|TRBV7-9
TGTGCCAGCAGCTTAGGCACAGGGGCCCTCTACGAGCAGTACTTC
CASSLGTGALYEQYF
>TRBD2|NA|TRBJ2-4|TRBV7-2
TGTGCCAGCAGTGTAGCGGGACGAGAAAACATTCAGTACTTC
CASSVAGRENIQYF
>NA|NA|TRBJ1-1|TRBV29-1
TGCAGCGTCGGGACATATAACACTGAAGCTTTCTTT
CSVGTYNTEAFF
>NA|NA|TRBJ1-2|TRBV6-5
TGTGCCAGCGAAGGACTGACAGGTTCTAACTATGGCTACACCTTC
CASEGLTGSNYGYTF
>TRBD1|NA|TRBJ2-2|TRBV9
TGTGCCAGCAGCGCGACAACTAATAGTGGACAGGGACTCACCGGGGAGCTGTTTTTT
CASSATTNSGQGLTGELFF